Below, 10 T cell receptor beta chains from the same sample are listed, as sequenced in a study of T-cell reconstitution after alpha-beta-depleted transplantation in children. It was with unique molecular identifiers that the TCRbeta library was prepared. TCRdb re-analysed the PCR reads in MiXCR, keeping a single row per CDR3 protein. The table includes 200,000 or so distinct CDR3 sequences, about 8.7% detected once. Here the sequenced sample was PBMCs, mostly from graft donor cells, taken 360 days after TCRalphabeta/CD19-depleted stem cell transplant. Receptor source: a male patient aged 2 to 10 who had a stem cell transplant for acute myeloid leukemia, so the T cells may come from the graft donor.

This chain uses TRBV6-6 with TRBJ2-7; possible D gene TRBD1, 6 bases. Trimming removed 2 bases from V and 3 bases from J, with 8 bases in between. Germline CDR1 is MNHNY and CDR2 is SVGAGI (reference sequence). This CDR3 is built from 13 residues. Here the CDR3 DNA reads TGTGCCAGCAGTTACGGACAGAGCTACGAGCAGTACGTC. This codes for CASSYGQSYEQYV.

This clonotype has more than one count but fewer than ten. The chain carries TRBV11-2 and TRBJ1-4, with D perhaps matching TRBD1 (5 bases). The germline gives CDR1 SGHAT, CDR2 FQNNGV. The V end lost 3 bases, the J end lost 7 bases, and 12 bases lay between the germline ends. The CDR3 has 14 residues. CDR3 protein: CASSFPGPSEKLFF. In DNA form, the CDR3 reads TGTGCCAGCAGCTTCCCAGGGCCAAGTGAAAAACTGTTTTTT.

This clonotype was counted between two and nine times. The chain carries TRBV7-9 and TRBJ2-7; D unresolved. V was cut by 4 bases and J by 6 bases, with 7 bases left in between. The CDR3 is made up of 11 amino acids. Germline-derived CDR1 and CDR2 are SEHNR and FQNEAQ (reference sequence). The CDR3 loop reads CASSSPTEQYF. CDR3 sequence (DNA): TGTGCCAGCAGCTCCCCTACCGAGCAGTACTTC.

This clonotype has more than one count but fewer than ten. The J gene is TRBJ2-7, the V gene TRBV12-3 or TRBV12-4; D is undetermined. V gave up 0 bases and J gave up 3 bases, with 9 bases separating them. The CDR3 length is 14 residues. CDR3 in DNA: TGTGCCAGCAGTTTAGCGGGAAGCTTCTACGAGCAGTACTTC. This gives the protein CASSLAGSFYEQYF.

This clonotype was counted many times. The CDR3 sequence is CASSQGVGNTGELFF. The CDR3 coding sequence is TGTGCCAGCAGCCAAGGTGTAGGGAACACCGGGGAGCTGTTTTTT. J is TRBJ2-2 and V is TRBV3-1; the D is unclear. The CDR3 has 15 amino acids. CDR1 and CDR2 from the germline V gene are LGHDT and YNNKEL (reference sequence). Trimming pared 1 base from V and 1 base from J, leaving 7 bases between.

This clonotype was seen at least ten times. The rearrangement joins TRBV5-1 to TRBJ1-4, with 8 bases aligning to TRBD1. The CDR3 sequence is 14 residues long. CDR1 is SGHRS and CDR2 is YFSETQ in the germline V gene. J was trimmed by 7 bases and V by 4 bases; bases with no gene match: 6. For the CDR3, the DNA is TGCGCCAGCAGCACAGGACAGGGCGGTGAAAAACTGTTTTTT. Its protein is CASSTGQGGEKLFF.

This clonotype was detected ten times or more. The rearrangement uses TRBV12-3 or TRBV12-4 and TRBJ2-1; D unclear. V lost 7 bases and J lost 0, with 13 bases in between. This CDR3 is 15 amino acids long. For the CDR3, the DNA is TGTGCCAGCACCTCCCCCGTGTTCTCCTACAATGAGCAGTTCTTC. It is translated as CASTSPVFSYNEQFF.

A few counts support this clonotype. The chain uses TRBV20-1 and TRBJ1-2, with 7 nucleotides matching TRBD1. The junction had 9 bases not matched to a gene; V was cut back by 6 bases and J by 2 bases. The CDR3 covers 14 residues. Per the germline V gene, CDR1 is DFQATT and CDR2 is SNEGSKA (reference sequence). The chain's CDR3 is CSAQSRGENYGYTF. The CDR3 nucleotides read TGCAGTGCACAATCCAGGGGGGAGAACTATGGCTACACCTTC.

This chain joins TRBV20-1 and TRBJ1-1, with 9 bases that match TRBD1. V was clipped by 3 bases and J by 10 bases; unmatched bases: 15. In germline, CDR1 is DFQATT, CDR2 SNEGSKA (reference sequence). The CDR3 has 15 residues. The CDR3 loop reads CSASGPPGQGGGAFF. DNA of the CDR3: TGCAGTGCTAGTGGTCCTCCGGGACAGGGTGGTGGAGCTTTCTTT.

This clonotype was seen ten or more times. The V and J genes are TRBV28 and TRBJ1-3, with D possibly being TRBD1 (6 bases). There are 13 residues in the CDR3. V lost 6 bases and J lost 4, with 10 bases in between. Germline V gene data show CDR1 as MDHEN and CDR2 as SYDVKM. This CDR3 is CASSVDSGNTIYF. CDR3 sequence (DNA): TGTGCCAGCAGCGTGGACAGCGGAAACACCATATATTTT.